This T cell receptor (beta chain) was observed in a study of blood T cell repertoires in COVID-19. Study background: T cells, B-cell-depleted T cells, or PBMCs provided the cDNA or gDNA that served as material.

Authors' data handling: The assay estimated nucleated cells by amplifying reference gene primers. Some clones are missing from TCRdb's copy, which holds only in-frame ones; the method was immunoSEQ multiplex PCR. The V and J calls and clone size come from that table; D and trimming were worked out from the DNA. The sample includes tens of thousands of clones, about 91% seen only once; the top ten take approximately 6.7%. This clone was picked up one time. The CDR3 is 13 residues long. The TCR was taken from an elderly woman with acute or convalescent COVID-19. This sequence joins TRBV5-3 and TRBJ2-2; 7 positions match TRBD2. TRBV5-3 is given ORF status, its function remaining uncertain. Sequencing input: peripheral blood. As DNA, the CDR3 is TGTGAGCGAGCGGGGATTGGCGCCGGGGAGCTGTTTTTT. The encoded protein is CERAGIGAGELFF.